This T cell receptor (beta chain) was sequenced for a study of T cell changes during pregnancy in multiple sclerosis. The CDR3 covers 16 residues. J was trimmed by 6 bases and V by 5 bases; bases with no gene match: 6. In germline, CDR1 is SEHNR, CDR2 FQNEAQ (reference sequence). Libraries were prepared by immunoSEQ multiplex PCR; TCRdb keeps only in-frame clonotypes and omits some of them. The sample yields about 83,000 clones, roughly nine tenths seen once. This clonotype was sampled from a female donor in good health, serving as a control in a pregnancy study. Some clones in this sample may be carry-over from other donors' samples. This specimen consisted of PBMCs, obtained in the first trimester of pregnancy. V usage is TRBV7-9 and J usage is TRBJ2-1; 14 nucleotides line up with TRBD2. The CDR3, as DNA: TGTGCCAGCAGCACCCCGGGACTAGCGGGAGTCAATGAGCAGTTCTTC. Encoded protein: CASSTPGLAGVNEQFF. Full variable domain (missing parts from reference TRBV7-9 and TRBJ2-1): DTGVSQNPRHKITKRGQNVTFRCDPISEHNRLYWYRQTLGQGPEFLTYFQNEAQLEKSRLLSDRFSAERPKGSFSTLEIQRTEQGDSAMYLCASSTPGLAGVNEQFFGPGTRLTVL.